This TCR beta chain came from a study of CD8 T cells in ankylosing spondylitis. Study-wide results and limits: Certain motif variants had earlier been reported in reactive arthritis synovial fluid and blood. Ankylosing spondylitis blood seemed to carry a telltale TCR beta motif made of fewer than ten highly homologous variants. Reportedly, significant enrichment of disease-linked clones occurred in matched ankylosing spondylitis synovial fluid.

This CDR3 comprises 15 residues. V lost 0 bases, J lost 3 bases, and 9 bases lay in between. CDR1 and CDR2 from the germline V gene are KGHSY and FQNENV. Generation of TCR beta libraries employed quantitative 5'-RACE incorporating molecular barcodes. TCRdb recomputed calls from the 5' RACE reads with MiXCR, one row per CDR3 protein. There are under 200,000 distinct CDR3 sequences in the sample; over 10% occur only once, and more than 9.5% lies in the top ten. Details on this clonotype: No antigen is known for it.

The receptor was derived from a female donor with ankylosing spondylitis or in good health (not recorded which). Specimen: blood, either unsorted or a sorted T cell fraction (not recorded which). The V call is TRBV16, the J call TRBJ1-5, with TRBD1 as a possible D gene (5 bases). CDR3 nucleotides: TGTGCCAGCAGCCAATCCGGGGCGAACAATCAGCCCCAGCATTTT. This encodes CASSQSGANNQPQHF. The whole variable domain, filled in from reference TRBV16 and TRBJ1-5, reads GEEVAQTPKHLVRGEGQKAKLYCAPIKGHSYVFWYQQVLKNEFKFLISFQNENVFDETGMPKERFSAKCLPNSPCSLEIQATKLEDSAVYFCASSQSGANNQPQHFGDGTRLSIL.